The rows below give T cell receptor beta chains drawn from one sample of a study of control samples from healthy donors and cancer patients. The data were produced by immunoSEQ multiplex PCR, yet TCRdb's version contains in-frame clones alone and is incomplete. The table has approximately 94,000 clones, about 85% seen once; the top ten hold around 1.3%. The sequencing input was blood. The receptor set was obtained from a woman aged 45 to 65 in good health. CDR3s leave out the opening cysteine and the closing phenylalanine or tryptophan.

cdr3_aa: ASSPTSGGLAGELF; j_call: TRBJ2-2; v_call: TRBV21-1
cdr3_aa: ASRFDRGRNQPQH; j_call: TRBJ1-5; v_call: TRBV2
cdr3_aa: ASSQDDRGLAPYEQY; j_call: TRBJ2-7; v_call: TRBV4-1
cdr3_aa: ASRDSGRGGDTQY; j_call: TRBJ2-3; v_call: TRBV10-2
cdr3_aa: ASRITPSEKLF; j_call: TRBJ1-4; v_call: TRBV28
cdr3_aa: ASSLGQGGYEQY; j_call: TRBJ2-7; v_call: TRBV5-4
cdr3_aa: ASSYSSYAEDTQY; j_call: TRBJ2-3; v_call: TRBV6-2/TRBV6-3
cdr3_aa: ASTIFSGAGNTEAF; j_call: TRBJ1-1; v_call: TRBV19
cdr3_aa: ASSIDRGREKLF; j_call: TRBJ1-4; v_call: TRBV19
cdr3_aa: ASSPRTGEEEKLF; j_call: TRBJ1-4; v_call: TRBV9
cdr3_aa: ASSFYPPDTQY; j_call: TRBJ2-3; v_call: TRBV5-1
cdr3_aa: ASSVSGTPQF; j_call: TRBJ2-1; v_call: TRBV13
cdr3_aa: ASSENRGIGEQY; j_call: TRBJ2-7; v_call: TRBV6-1
cdr3_aa: ASSLGQPRYGYT; j_call: TRBJ1-2; v_call: TRBV6-5
cdr3_aa: ASSLIAASYNEQF; j_call: TRBJ2-1; v_call: TRBV7-2
cdr3_aa: ASSLSWNQETQY; j_call: TRBJ2-5; v_call: TRBV7-2
cdr3_aa: ASSPAGQGEYGYT; j_call: TRBJ1-2; v_call: TRBV18
cdr3_aa: ASSPRQSEAF; j_call: TRBJ1-1; v_call: TRBV18
cdr3_aa: ASSQSGYEQY; j_call: TRBJ2-7; v_call: TRBV4-2
cdr3_aa: ASSSFVSGRSLNEQF; j_call: TRBJ2-1; v_call: TRBV27
cdr3_aa: ASSTRDRGGTEAF; j_call: TRBJ1-1; v_call: TRBV19
cdr3_aa: ASSHDGWDEKLF; j_call: TRBJ1-4; v_call: TRBV4-3
cdr3_aa: AWSNLGGSRRLLAKNIQY; j_call: TRBJ2-4; v_call: TRBV30
cdr3_aa: ASSQGASSGNTIY; j_call: TRBJ1-3; v_call: TRBV27
cdr3_aa: ASSRQGPVCNSPLH; j_call: TRBJ1-6; v_call: TRBV10-1
cdr3_aa: ASSPPSQRRAGYT; j_call: TRBJ1-2; v_call: TRBV18
cdr3_aa: ASSSGGGKLF; j_call: TRBJ1-4; v_call: TRBV6-5
cdr3_aa: ASSPRRSGGSYNEQF; j_call: TRBJ2-1; v_call: TRBV5-1
cdr3_aa: ASSQEAGGPYKTQY; j_call: TRBJ2-5; v_call: TRBV4-1
cdr3_aa: ASRRRGLDYNEQF; j_call: TRBJ2-1; v_call: TRBV6-6
cdr3_aa: ASSLIPGGGQSEQY; j_call: TRBJ2-7; v_call: TRBV28
cdr3_aa: ASSLAVDRGYNEQF; j_call: TRBJ2-1; v_call: TRBV6-2/TRBV6-3
cdr3_aa: ASRDGQLKNTEAF; j_call: TRBJ1-1; v_call: TRBV5-6
cdr3_aa: ASSLGTAYSPLH; j_call: TRBJ1-6; v_call: TRBV7-3
cdr3_aa: ASRVRNNEQF; j_call: TRBJ2-1; v_call: TRBV6-6
cdr3_aa: ASSQPGQGSGANVLT; j_call: TRBJ2-6; v_call: TRBV4-2
cdr3_aa: ASSQGQGKPGELF; j_call: TRBJ2-2; v_call: TRBV14
cdr3_aa: ATSDSQVYTDTQY; j_call: TRBJ2-3; v_call: TRBV24-1
cdr3_aa: ASSSEEGRGYT; j_call: TRBJ1-2; v_call: TRBV10-1
cdr3_aa: ASSLWGRTNEKLF; j_call: TRBJ1-4; v_call: TRBV28